Shown below are 32 T cell receptor beta chains from a single sample sequenced in a study of radiation and T cells in renal cell carcinoma. Time point denoted: blood 4 weeks post-SBRT, at nephrectomy. Noted treatment: 15 Gy SBRT to primary tumor, nephrectomy 4 weeks later. Some clones are missing from TCRdb's copy, which holds only in-frame ones; the method was immunoSEQ multiplex PCR. The sample consists of around 180,000 clones, roughly 90% of them appearing once. Sequences were derived from blood, sampled from a patient whose treatment included radiotherapy and nephrectomy. These receptors originate from a woman in her 50s with renal cell carcinoma.

This clone has only one observation. The chain is built from TRBV19 and TRBJ1-1; tentative D call: TRBD1 (6 bases). Trimming left V 5 bases short and J 0 bases short, with 13 bases between. The CDR3 contains 15 residues. From germline, CDR1 is LNHDA and CDR2 SQIVND (reference sequence). CDR3 bases: TGTGCCAGTAGTTTTATCGGACAGATGAACACTGAAGCTTTCTTT. It yields the protein CASSFIGQMNTEAFF.

The chain links TRBV5-1 to TRBJ2-7, with TRBD1 matching over 7 bases. Germline lookup yields CDR1 SGHRS and CDR2 YFSETQ. With 4 bases clipped from V and 4 bases from J, the junction kept 2 bases outside the gene matches. The CDR3 runs 12 residues. The CDR3 DNA follows: TGCGCCAGCAGCGTGACAGGGTACGAGCAGTACTTC. Encoded protein: CASSVTGYEQYF.

The V and J genes are TRBV4-1 and TRBJ2-7; TRBD1 matches at 9 bases. The CDR3 runs 16 residues. Germline V gene data show CDR1 as MGHRA and CDR2 as YSYEKL. V was pared by 4 bases and J by 5 bases, with 12 bases of the junction left unmatched. CDR3 residues: CASSLSKGTGSDEQYF. For the CDR3, the DNA is TGCGCCAGCAGCCTAAGCAAGGGGACAGGGTCGGACGAGCAGTACTTC.

The chain couples TRBV2 to TRBJ2-7, with 7 bases that match TRBD1. Looked up from germline, CDR1 is SNHLY and CDR2 is FYNNEI. Losses at the gene ends were 8 bases for V and 1 base for J; bases not matched to a gene: 11. This CDR3 region has 15 residues. CDR3 protein: CASVKQGSLSYEQYF. DNA for the CDR3: TGTGCCAGCGTGAAACAGGGGTCGTTGTCCTACGAGCAGTACTTC.

This chain links TRBV20-1 with TRBJ1-4; no clear D. Looked up from germline, CDR1 is DFQATT and CDR2 is SNEGSKA (reference sequence). V lost 4 bases to trimming and J lost 4 bases, with 4 bases between them. The CDR3 loop spans 11 amino acids. The CDR3 sequence: CSATYNEKLFF. As DNA, the CDR3 is TGCAGTGCTACTTATAATGAAAAACTGTTTTTT.

V gene TRBV5-1 combines with J gene TRBJ2-1; D might be TRBD1 (6 bases). Trimming stripped 4 bases from V and 5 bases from J, with 16 bases between. The CDR3 has 15 amino acids. Germline V gives CDR1 SGHRS, CDR2 YFSETQ. The CDR3 is CASSMDRQLHNEQFF. CDR3 nucleotide sequence: TGCGCCAGCAGCATGGACAGACAGCTACACAATGAGCAGTTCTTC.

The gene calls are TRBV5-4 and TRBJ1-6, with 7 bases that match TRBD1. The CDR3 extends over 14 amino acids. The germline CDR1 and CDR2 sequences are SGHNT and YYREEE (reference sequence). With V trimmed by 7 bases and J by 8 bases, 9 bases remained unmatched. This CDR3 is CASQKDRADSPLHF. CDR3 in DNA: TGTGCCAGCCAGAAAGACAGGGCTGATTCACCCCTCCACTTT.

The chain is built from TRBV5-1 and TRBJ1-5; the match to TRBD1 covers 8 bases. Germline lookup yields CDR1 SGHRS and CDR2 YFSETQ. V lost 4 bases to trimming and J lost 2 bases; unmatched junction nucleotides: 8. CDR3 length equals 16 residues. The CDR3 sequence is CASSLGQGGRNQPQHF. DNA for the CDR3: TGCGCCAGCAGCCTCGGACAGGGCGGGCGCAATCAGCCCCAGCATTTT.

The chain carries TRBV6-5 and TRBJ1-3; TRBD1 might be the D (5 bases). Per the germline V gene, CDR1 is MNHEY and CDR2 is SVGAGI. CDR3 length: 13 residues. V was shortened by 6 bases and J by 7 bases, with 13 bases between the two germline ends. CDR3 sequence: CASSNEGANTIYF. In DNA form, the CDR3 reads TGTGCCAGCAGCAACGAAGGGGCTAACACCATATATTTT.

The V gene is TRBV30, the J gene TRBJ1-6; D unresolved. V lost 2 bases and J 6 bases, leaving 2 bases between the germline ends. The V gene's germline CDR1 is GTSNPN and CDR2 SVGIG (reference sequence). The CDR3 totals 11 residues. CDR3 region: CAWSLNSPLHF. Here the CDR3 DNA reads TGTGCCTGGAGTCTTAATTCACCCCTCCACTTT.

The rearrangement links TRBV5-4 to TRBJ2-7; TRBD2 agrees at 9 bases. J was trimmed by 1 base and V by 3 bases; bases with no gene match: 8. Germline V gene sequence: CDR1 SGHNT, CDR2 YYREEE (reference sequence). The CDR3 is 16 amino acids. CDR3 sequence: CASSSPGLAPSYEQYF. CDR3 DNA sequence: TGTGCCAGCAGCTCGCCGGGACTAGCCCCTTCCTACGAGCAGTACTTC.

This clone was found once. This chain uses TRBV7-9 with TRBJ2-7; maybe TRBD2 (6 bases). The CDR3 spans 14 residues. The V end was cut by 5 bases, the J end by 3 bases, with 14 bases between. CDR1 is SEHNR, CDR2 FQNEAQ, per germline (reference sequence). CDR3: CASSPEGRFYEQYF. The CDR3 DNA follows: TGTGCCAGCAGCCCGGAGGGCAGATTCTACGAGCAGTACTTC.

This chain uses TRBV14 with TRBJ2-1, with 9 bases aligning to TRBD2. The germline V gene encodes CDR1 SGHDN and CDR2 FVKESK. V was pared by 3 bases and J by 9 bases, with 3 bases of the junction left unmatched. This CDR3 has 13 amino acids. The CDR3 loop is CASSHLAGLEQFF. DNA for the CDR3: TGTGCCAGCAGCCACCTAGCGGGACTTGAGCAGTTCTTC.

The chain employs TRBV7-9 and TRBJ1-4; D perhaps matches TRBD1 (6 bases). CDR3 length: 17 residues. V dropped 4 bases and J dropped 4 bases, with 19 bases sitting between them. The germline V gene encodes CDR1 SEHNR and CDR2 FQNEAQ (reference sequence). CDR3 DNA sequence: TGTGCCAGCAGCTCCCGGGACGGACAGATTATTAATGAAAAACTGTTTTTT. Translation: CASSSRDGQIINEKLFF.

The chain combines TRBV7-9 with TRBJ1-5, with unresolved D. Per germline, CDR1 SEHNR and CDR2 FQNEAQ (reference sequence). This CDR3 spans 15 amino acids. V lost 1 base, J lost 3 bases, and 10 bases lay in between. The CDR3 coding sequence is TGTGCCAGCAGCTTAGGGCAGCCAGCCAATCAGCCCCAGCATTTT. It is translated as CASSLGQPANQPQHF.

The chain carries TRBV4-1 and TRBJ2-5; tentative D call: TRBD1 (5 bases). This CDR3 comprises 14 residues. Looked up from germline, CDR1 is MGHRA and CDR2 is YSYEKL. V lost 4 bases and J lost 2, with 11 bases in between. The CDR3 DNA sequence: TGCGCCAGCAGCCCAAGCCCAGGGCAAGAGACCCAGTACTTC. It codes for CASSPSPGQETQYF.

The V and J genes are TRBV18 and TRBJ2-1, with D hard to call. The CDR3 has 17 amino acids. Germline CDR1 is KGHSH and CDR2 is LQKENI. V lost 6 bases to trimming and J lost 8 bases, with 26 bases between them. CDR3 in DNA: TGTGCCAGCTCCGACAATCGAAGGACCTCTACTTCGGATGAGCAGTTCTTC. Protein product: CASSDNRRTSTSDEQFF.

The J gene is TRBJ1-2, the V gene TRBV9; D gene uncertain. Trimming cost V 3 bases and J 5 bases, with 11 bases left between them. CDR1 and CDR2 from the germline V gene are SGDLS and YYNGEE. The CDR3 runs to 13 residues. The CDR3 spells CASSGGGPYGYTF. The CDR3 DNA sequence: TGTGCCAGCAGCGGTGGTGGTCCTTATGGCTACACCTTC.

The J gene is TRBJ1-4, the V gene TRBV14, with TRBD1 as a possible D gene (6 bases). V was trimmed by 4 bases and J by 8 bases, leaving 20 bases between them. This CDR3 comprises 16 residues. CDR1 SGHDN and CDR2 FVKESK come from the germline V gene. The CDR3 sequence: CASSPSTGVRREKLFF. CDR3 sequence (DNA): TGTGCCAGCAGCCCCTCGACAGGAGTTCGAAGAGAAAAACTGTTTTTT. Based on the CDR3 plus reference TRBV14 and TRBJ1-4, the full variable domain is EAGVTQFPSHSVIEKGQTVTLRCDPISGHDNLYWYRRVMGKEIKFLLHFVKESKQDESGMPNNRFLAERTGGTYSTLKVQPAELEDSGVYFCASSPSTGVRREKLFFGSGTQLSVL.

This chain uses TRBV11-2 with TRBJ2-5; 8 nucleotides match TRBD2. The germline gives CDR1 SGHAT, CDR2 FQNNGV. This CDR3 contains 14 residues. With 8 bases clipped from V and 2 bases from J, the junction kept 7 bases outside the gene matches. CDR3 residues: CASRPPSGQETQYF. DNA of the CDR3: TGTGCCAGCCGCCCCCCTAGCGGGCAAGAGACCCAGTACTTC.

This chain connects TRBV7-2 to TRBJ2-3; D is ambiguous. CDR1 and CDR2 (germline): SGHTA, FQGNSA. The CDR3 contains 14 residues. V was pared by 2 bases and J by 0 bases, with 6 bases between. CDR3 sequence reads: CASSLIRSTDTQYF. As DNA, the CDR3 is TGTGCCAGCAGCTTAATCCGTAGCACAGATACGCAGTATTTT.

In its sample, this clone was seen a few times. The V and J genes are TRBV5-8 and TRBJ1-1; tentatively, D is TRBD1 (5 bases). CDR1 is SGHTS and CDR2 is YDEGEE in the germline V gene. The length of the CDR3 is 14 residues. Trimming stripped 4 bases from V and 1 base from J, with 11 bases between. CDR3 amino acids: CASSRRDPNTEAFF. CDR3 bases: TGTGCCAGCAGCCGCAGGGACCCGAACACTGAAGCTTTCTTT.

The CDR3 reads CASQMTRGTGELFF. CDR3 bases: TGCGCCAGCCAGATGACTAGAGGCACCGGGGAGCTGTTTTTT. This chain uses TRBV5-1 with TRBJ2-2, with D tentatively TRBD2 (6 bases). Germline lookup yields CDR1 SGHRS and CDR2 YFSETQ. With 7 bases removed from V and 4 bases from J, the gap between germline ends came to 14 bases. CDR3 length: 14 residues.

The sample holds one count of this clone. The V gene is TRBV7-9, the J gene TRBJ2-2, with TRBD1 matching over 8 bases. Germline V gene data show CDR1 as SEHNR and CDR2 as FQNEAQ (reference sequence). With V trimmed by 4 bases and J by 4 bases, 2 bases remained unmatched. This CDR3 is built from 14 residues. The CDR3 loop is CASSSGTGTGELFF. Here the CDR3 DNA reads TGTGCCAGCAGCTCCGGGACAGGCACCGGGGAGCTGTTTTTT.

The chain is built from TRBV18 and TRBJ1-1; TRBD1 agrees at 7 bases. Looked up from germline, CDR1 is KGHSH and CDR2 is LQKENI. V lost 6 bases and J lost 5; bases outside the gene matches: 9. The CDR3 totals 14 residues. The DNA for the CDR3 is TGTGCCAGCTCCCCCAGGGGGGCGGAGACTGAAGCTTTCTTT. Its protein is CASSPRGAETEAFF.

The V and J genes are TRBV11-3 and TRBJ2-1; 10 positions match TRBD1. The CDR3 runs to 16 residues. The V segment lost 0 bases and the J segment 8 bases; nucleotides outside the gene matches: 7. In germline, CDR1 is SGHNT, CDR2 YENEEA. CDR3 DNA sequence: TGTGCCAGCAGCTTAGATTCCGGACAGGGGGAATATGAGCAGTTCTTC. This codes for CASSLDSGQGEYEQFF.

The rearrangement joins TRBV5-1 to TRBJ2-7; tentatively, D is TRBD1 or TRBD2 (5 bases each). Trimming took 3 bases from V and 6 from J, leaving 19 bases between them. The CDR3 is 15 amino acids. Germline CDR1 SGHRS, CDR2 YFSETQ. The CDR3 nucleotides are TGCGCCAGCAGCTGGACCTGGTCAGGGAGCTCCGAGCAGTACTTC. It yields the protein CASSWTWSGSSEQYF. The entire variable domain, with the rest obtained from reference TRBV5-1 and TRBJ2-7, is as follows: KAGVTQTPRYLIKTRGQQVTLSCSPISGHRSVSWYQQTPGQGLQFLFEYFSETQRNKGNFPGRFSGRQFSNSRSEMNVSTLELGDSALYLCASSWTWSGSSEQYFGPGTRLTVT.

The V call is TRBV28, the J call TRBJ1-3; D remains ambiguous. Germline V gene data show CDR1 as MDHEN and CDR2 as SYDVKM. Between the trimmed V and J ends, which lost 3 bases and 4 bases, there was a span of 7 bases. This CDR3 spans 13 amino acids. In DNA form, the CDR3 reads TGTGCCAGCAGTTTGGTCCGCGGAAACACCATATATTTT. Translation gives CASSLVRGNTIYF.

This clone was seen once. V gene TRBV5-6 combines with J gene TRBJ2-1; TRBD1 agrees at 7 bases. In germline, CDR1 is SGHDT, CDR2 YYEEEE. The CDR3 runs to 12 residues. Trimming took 2 bases from V and 9 from J; bases not matched to a gene: 2. CDR3 sequence: CASSFDRAEQFF. CDR3 DNA sequence: TGTGCCAGCAGCTTCGACAGGGCTGAGCAGTTCTTC.

The chain recombines TRBV5-1 with TRBJ2-2; 7 positions match TRBD1. There are 17 residues in the CDR3. J gave up 1 base and V 2 bases, and 8 bases lay outside the gene matches. Per germline, CDR1 SGHRS and CDR2 YFSETQ. CDR3 sequence reads: CASSLSGTAMNTGELFF. CDR3 DNA: TGCGCCAGCAGCTTAAGTGGGACAGCGATGAACACCGGGGAGCTGTTTTTT.

The J gene is TRBJ2-5, the V gene TRBV5-1; tentatively, D is TRBD1 or TRBD2 (5 bases each). Germline-derived CDR1 and CDR2 are SGHRS and YFSETQ. V was clipped by 5 bases and J by 9 bases, with 11 bases between them. CDR3 size: 11 residues. The CDR3 here is CASRRGNSQYF. The CDR3 DNA is TGCGCCAGCAGGAGGGGAAACTCCCAGTACTTC.

A few counts support this clone. The chain combines TRBV18 with TRBJ1-6; TRBD1 aligns across 10 bases. This CDR3 is built from 17 residues. Germline CDR1 reads KGHSH; CDR2 reads LQKENI. V shed 6 bases, J shed 10 bases, and the junction held 15 bases outside the gene matches. The CDR3 reads CASSPGGDRGFGSPLHF. CDR3 nucleotides: TGTGCCAGCTCCCCGGGGGGGGACAGGGGTTTTGGGTCACCCCTCCACTTT.